The T cell receptor (beta chain) described here comes from a study of T cells after posttransplantation cyclophosphamide. Whole-study results and caveats: Recipient CMV seropositivity and CMV reactivation strongly tracked TRB clonality.

Many counts were recorded for this clone. Antigen: not known. V was cut by 3 bases and J by 7 bases, with 15 bases left in between. CDR3 length: 15 residues. Germline assignment: CDR1 SGHTA and CDR2 FQGNSA. The data were produced by immunoSEQ multiplex PCR, yet TCRdb's version contains in-frame clones alone and is incomplete. Observed in the sample are approximately 30,000 clones, none of them singletons. V usage is TRBV7-2 and J usage is TRBJ2-2, with D possibly being TRBD1 (5 bases). The specimen was PBMCs. The clonotype was recovered from a woman aged 45-65 years in good health and a related stem cell transplant donor. The CDR3 DNA reads TGTGCCAGCAGCTTCTCTACAGGACAAGGCGGGGAGCTGTTTTTT. Translated: CASSFSTGQGGELFF.